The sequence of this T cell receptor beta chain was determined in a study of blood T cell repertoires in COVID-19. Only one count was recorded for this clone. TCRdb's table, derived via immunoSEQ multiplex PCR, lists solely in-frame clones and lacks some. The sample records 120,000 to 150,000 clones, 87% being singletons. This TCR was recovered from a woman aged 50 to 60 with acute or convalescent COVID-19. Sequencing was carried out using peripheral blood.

CDR3 amino acids: CASSAGMNTGELFF. The CDR3 DNA sequence: TGTGCCAGCAGCGCAGGGATGAACACCGGGGAGCTGTTTTTT. The V call is TRBV7-6, the J call TRBJ2-2; a weak D match, TRBD1 (5 bases). This CDR3 spans 14 amino acids. V lost 5 bases, J lost 1 base, and 8 bases lay in between. In germline, CDR1 is SGHVS, CDR2 FNYEAQ. The variable domain in full, completed from reference TRBV7-6 and TRBJ2-2, reads GAGVSQSPRYKVTKRGQDVALRCDPISGHVSLYWYRQALGQGPEFLTYFNYEAQQDKSGLPNDRFSAERPEGSISTLTIQRTEQRDSAMYRCASSAGMNTGELFFGEGSRLTVL.